Listed below are T cell receptor beta chains from one sample, sequenced in a study of graft-versus-host responses after intestinal transplantation. Here immunoSEQ multiplex PCR was the method, and the copy in TCRdb shows in-frame clones only, minus some. The data contain tens of thousands of clones, roughly 92% of them singletons. Sequenced material: bone marrow, taken 734 days after intestinal transplantation. The receptors come from a human patient who received an intestinal transplant, so some T cells may come from the graft donor. CDR3s include the opening cysteine and the closing phenylalanine or tryptophan. The D gene is left open where the match is weak. Clone size is given for some rows only: seen once, a few or many times, or a class if the clone is expanded.

V	D	size	J	DNA	CDR3
TRBV28	-	-	TRBJ2-3	TGTGCCAGCAGTTTGTCCGATACGCAGTATTTT	CASSLSDTQYF
TRBV27	TRBD2	-	TRBJ2-7	TGTGCCAGCAGTTTATGGGGGGGAGGGTCCTACGAGCAGTACTTC	CASSLWGGGSYEQYF
TRBV4-1	-	-	TRBJ2-5	TGCGCCAGCAGCCGTACGGTGCTTGAAGAGACCCAGTACTTC	CASSRTVLEETQYF
TRBV15	TRBD2	-	TRBJ2-7	TGTGCCACCAGCAGAGATCGGGGTGCGGGGGGCGAGCAGTACTTC	CATSRDRGAGGEQYF
TRBV5-1	-	-	TRBJ1-2	TGCGCCAGCAGCTTGGGAACCGACTATGGCTACACCTTC	CASSLGTDYGYTF
TRBV6-6	-	-	TRBJ1-1	TGTGCCAGCGGACTGGCCGCGGCTTCCGAAGCTTTCTTT	CASGLAAASEAFF
TRBV6-5	-	-	TRBJ1-2	TGTGCCAGCACCAACGACCGCTATGGCTACACCTTC	CASTNDRYGYTF
TRBV5-1	-	-	TRBJ1-1	TGCGCCAGCAGTCCCCGGGACGGGAACACTGAAGCTTTCTTT	CASSPRDGNTEAFF
TRBV5-1	-	-	TRBJ2-7	TGCGCCAGCAGCTGGGACTCCTACGAGCAGTACTTC	CASSWDSYEQYF
TRBV13	-	-	TRBJ2-7	TGTGCCAGCAGCTCGTTCGCGGTCCCCTACGAGCAGTACTTC	CASSSFAVPYEQYF
TRBV25-1	-	-	TRBJ2-4	TGTGCCAGCAGTAAGGGTCGGGCGCCGAACGCCAAAAACATTCAGTACTTC	CASSKGRAPNAKNIQYF
TRBV18	-	-	TRBJ1-5	TGTGCCAGCTCACCAGGGGGTTTTAATCAGCCCCAGCATTTT	CASSPGGFNQPQHF
TRBV5-6	-	-	TRBJ2-7	TGTGCCAGCAGCTTGGGACTGCCCTACGAGCAGTACTTC	CASSLGLPYEQYF
TRBV6-1	-	-	TRBJ2-1	TGTGCCAGCAGTGAAAGGCCAGGGGTGTTGAATGAGCAGTTCTTC	CASSERPGVLNEQFF
TRBV11-2	TRBD1	once	TRBJ2-7	TGTGCCAGCAGCTTAGTTTTAGGTGGACAGGGGACCTACGAGCAGTACTTC	CASSLVLGGQGTYEQYF
TRBV6-5	-	once	TRBJ1-1	TGTGCCACCCAAACAGGCACCGGTGAAGCTTTCTTT	CATQTGTGEAFF
TRBV9	TRBD1	-	TRBJ2-1	TGTGCCAGCAGCGTGTGGGACAGGGGCTACAATGAGCAGTTCTTC	CASSVWDRGYNEQFF
TRBV2	TRBD1	once	TRBJ2-1	TGTGCCAGCAGTATACAGGGGAGCGGCAATGAGCAGTTCTTC	CASSIQGSGNEQFF
TRBV9	TRBD2	-	TRBJ2-1	TGTGCCAGCAGCGTAGAGGGGACTAGTGGCAATGAGCAGTTCTTC	CASSVEGTSGNEQFF
TRBV5-1	TRBD2	once	TRBJ2-3	TGCGCCAGCAGCTGGCCGGGACTAGCGGGGGCCCGGGGACAGACCACGCAGTATTTT	CASSWPGLAGARGQTTQYF
TRBV10-1	TRBD2	-	TRBJ2-3	TGCGCCAGCAGTTCCCTGGGACTAGAGGATACGCAGTATTTT	CASSSLGLEDTQYF
TRBV5-5	-	-	TRBJ1-1	TGTGCCAGCAGCATAGAGACCGGGACTGACGGCTTCTTT	CASSIETGTDGFF